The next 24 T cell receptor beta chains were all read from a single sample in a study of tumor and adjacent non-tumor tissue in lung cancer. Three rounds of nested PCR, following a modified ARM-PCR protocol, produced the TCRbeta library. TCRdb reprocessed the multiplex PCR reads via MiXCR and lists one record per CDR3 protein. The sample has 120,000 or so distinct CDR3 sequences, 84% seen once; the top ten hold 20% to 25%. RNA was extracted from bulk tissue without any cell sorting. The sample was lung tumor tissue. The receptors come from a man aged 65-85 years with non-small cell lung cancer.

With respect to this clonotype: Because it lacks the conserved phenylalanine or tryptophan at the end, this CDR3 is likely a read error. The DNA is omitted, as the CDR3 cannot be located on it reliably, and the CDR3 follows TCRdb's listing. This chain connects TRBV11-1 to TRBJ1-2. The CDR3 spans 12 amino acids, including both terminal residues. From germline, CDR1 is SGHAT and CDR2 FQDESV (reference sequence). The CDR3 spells CTSSLYRYGNTL.

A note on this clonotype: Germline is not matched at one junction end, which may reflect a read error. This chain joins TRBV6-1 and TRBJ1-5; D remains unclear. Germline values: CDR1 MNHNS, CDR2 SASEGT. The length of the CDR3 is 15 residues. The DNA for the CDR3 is TGTGCCAACAGTGCCCAAAGCGATAGCAATCAGCCCCACCATTTT. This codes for CANSAQSDSNQPHHF.

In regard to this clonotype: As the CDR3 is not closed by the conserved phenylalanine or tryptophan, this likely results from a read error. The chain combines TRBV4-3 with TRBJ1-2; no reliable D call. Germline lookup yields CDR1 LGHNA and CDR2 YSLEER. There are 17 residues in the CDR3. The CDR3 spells CASSQDRRPYFNYGYTS. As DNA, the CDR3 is TGCGCCAGCAGCCAAGACAGGCGACCTTACTTCAACTATGGTTACACCTCC.

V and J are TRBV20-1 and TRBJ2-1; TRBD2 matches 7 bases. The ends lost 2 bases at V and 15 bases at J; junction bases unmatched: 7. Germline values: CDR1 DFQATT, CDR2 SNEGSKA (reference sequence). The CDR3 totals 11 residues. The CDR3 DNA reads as TGCAGTGCTAGAATCTACCGCGGGGGGTTCTTC. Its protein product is CSARIYRGGFF.

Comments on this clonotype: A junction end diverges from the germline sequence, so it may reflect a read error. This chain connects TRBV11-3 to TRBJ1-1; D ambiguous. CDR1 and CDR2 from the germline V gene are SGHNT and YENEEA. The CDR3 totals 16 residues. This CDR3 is CASSLFSMRTNTEAIF. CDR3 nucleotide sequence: TGTGCCAGCAGCTTATTCAGCATGAGGACGAACACTGAAGCTATCTTT.

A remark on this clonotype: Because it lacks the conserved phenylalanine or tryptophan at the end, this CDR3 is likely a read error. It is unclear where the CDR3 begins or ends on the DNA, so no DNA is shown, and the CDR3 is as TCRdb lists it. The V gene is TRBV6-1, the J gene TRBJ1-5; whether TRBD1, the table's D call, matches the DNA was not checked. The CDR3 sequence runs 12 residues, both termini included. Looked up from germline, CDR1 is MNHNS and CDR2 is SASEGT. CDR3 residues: CASWTRNQPQHS.

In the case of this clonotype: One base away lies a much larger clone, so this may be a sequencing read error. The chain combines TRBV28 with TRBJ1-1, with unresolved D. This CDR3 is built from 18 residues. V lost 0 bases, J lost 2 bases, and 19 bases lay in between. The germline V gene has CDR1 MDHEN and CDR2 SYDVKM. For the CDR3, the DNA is TGTGCCAGCAGTTTATGGCCCGCGTTTGATACAGTTAACACTGAAGCTTTCTTT. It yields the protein CASSLWPAFDTVNTEAFF.

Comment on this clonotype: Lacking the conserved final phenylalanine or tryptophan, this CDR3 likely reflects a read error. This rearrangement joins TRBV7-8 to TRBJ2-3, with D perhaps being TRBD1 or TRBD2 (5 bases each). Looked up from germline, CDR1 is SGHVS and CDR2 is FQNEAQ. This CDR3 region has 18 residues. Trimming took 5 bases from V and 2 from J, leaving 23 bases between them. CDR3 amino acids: CASSIQADRGPNTDTQYL. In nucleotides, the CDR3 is TGTGCCAGCAGCATCCAGGCCGATAGGGGACCGAACACAGATACGCAGTATTTA.

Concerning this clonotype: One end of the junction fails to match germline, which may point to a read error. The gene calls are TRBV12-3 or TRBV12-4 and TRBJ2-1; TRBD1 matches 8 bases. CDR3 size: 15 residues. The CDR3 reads CANSRQGLRYNAQFF. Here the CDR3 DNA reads TGTGCCAACAGCCGACAGGGGTTGAGGTACAATGCGCAGTTCTTC.

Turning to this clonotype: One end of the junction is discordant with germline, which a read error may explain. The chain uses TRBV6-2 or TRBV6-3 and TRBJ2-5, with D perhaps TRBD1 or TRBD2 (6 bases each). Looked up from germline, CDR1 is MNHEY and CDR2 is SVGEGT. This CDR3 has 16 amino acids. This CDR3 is CASSPRGQGIRETLYF. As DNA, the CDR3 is TGTGCCAGCAGCCCCCGTGGTCAGGGGATCCGGGAGACCCTGTACTTC.

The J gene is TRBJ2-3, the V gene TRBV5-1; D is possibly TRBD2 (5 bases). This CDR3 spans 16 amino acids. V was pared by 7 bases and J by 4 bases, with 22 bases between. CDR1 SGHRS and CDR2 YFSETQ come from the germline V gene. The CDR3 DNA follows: TGCGCCAGCGGCCTAGGACTCGAGGCTTGTTCAGATACGCAGTATTTT. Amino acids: CASGLGLEACSDTQYF.

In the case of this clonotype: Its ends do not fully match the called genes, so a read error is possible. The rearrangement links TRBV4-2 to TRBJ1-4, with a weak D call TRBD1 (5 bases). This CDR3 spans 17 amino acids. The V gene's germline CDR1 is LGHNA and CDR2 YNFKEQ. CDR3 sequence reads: CASRQVPLGVANEKLFF. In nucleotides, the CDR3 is TGTGCTAGCAGACAAGTGCCGTTAGGGGTAGCTAATGAAAAACTGTTTTTT.

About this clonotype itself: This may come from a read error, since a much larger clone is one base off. CDR3 bases: TGCAGTGCTACCAGCGGCCCGAACTCTGGAAACACCTTATATTTT. Its protein is CSATSGPNSGNTLYF. The chain combines TRBV20-1 with TRBJ1-3; D gene uncertain. The CDR3 runs to 15 residues. Germline lookup yields CDR1 DFQATT and CDR2 SNEGSKA (reference sequence).

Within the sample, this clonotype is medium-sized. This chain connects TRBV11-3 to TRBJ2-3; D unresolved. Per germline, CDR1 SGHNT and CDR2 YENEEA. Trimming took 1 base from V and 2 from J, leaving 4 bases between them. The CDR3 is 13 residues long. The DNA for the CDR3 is TGTGCCAGCAGCTTAGGCCCCACAGATACGCAGTATTTT. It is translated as CASSLGPTDTQYF.

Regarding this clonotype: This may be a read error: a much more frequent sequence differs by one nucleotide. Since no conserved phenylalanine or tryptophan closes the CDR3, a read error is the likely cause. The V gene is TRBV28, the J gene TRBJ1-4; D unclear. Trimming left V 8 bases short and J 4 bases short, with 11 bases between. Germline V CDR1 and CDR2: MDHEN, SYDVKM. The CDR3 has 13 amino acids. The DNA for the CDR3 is TGTGCCAGCCACCGTGGGTATAATGAAAAACTGTTTTTG. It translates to CASHRGYNEKLFL.

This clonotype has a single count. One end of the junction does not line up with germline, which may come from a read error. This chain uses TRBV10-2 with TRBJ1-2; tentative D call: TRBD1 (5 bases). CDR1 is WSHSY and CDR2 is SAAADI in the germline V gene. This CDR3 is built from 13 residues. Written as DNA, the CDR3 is TGCGCCAGCAGTAGGACTTGGGACTATGGCTACGCCTTC. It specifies CASSRTWDYGYAF.

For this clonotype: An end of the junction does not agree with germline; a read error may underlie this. CDR3 loop: CASRRGTATYGYIF. In nucleotides, the CDR3 is TGTGCCAGCAGGCGCGGGACAGCTACCTATGGCTACATCTTC. This sequence joins TRBV28 and TRBJ1-2; 7 bases fit TRBD1. CDR1 is MDHEN and CDR2 is SYDVKM in the germline V gene. The CDR3 has 14 amino acids.

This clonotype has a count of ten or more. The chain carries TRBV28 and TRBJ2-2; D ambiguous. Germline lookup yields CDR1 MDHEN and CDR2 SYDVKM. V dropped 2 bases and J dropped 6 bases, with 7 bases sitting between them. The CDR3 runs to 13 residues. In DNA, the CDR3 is TGTGCCAGCAGTTTAATCTTTGCCGGGGAGCTGTTTTTT. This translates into CASSLIFAGELFF.

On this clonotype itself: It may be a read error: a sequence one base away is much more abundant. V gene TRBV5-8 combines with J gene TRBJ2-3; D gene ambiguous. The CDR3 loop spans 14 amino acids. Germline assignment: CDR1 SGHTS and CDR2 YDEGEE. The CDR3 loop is CTSSLIRVSDTQYF. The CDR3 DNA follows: TGTACCAGCAGCCTGATTAGGGTTTCAGATACGCAGTATTTT. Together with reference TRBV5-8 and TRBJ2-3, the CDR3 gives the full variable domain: EAGVTQSPTHLIKTRGQQATLRCSPISGHTSVYWYQQALGLGLQFLLWYDEGEERNRGNFPPRFSGRQFPNYSSELNVNALELEDSALYLCTSSLIRVSDTQYFGPGTRLTVL.

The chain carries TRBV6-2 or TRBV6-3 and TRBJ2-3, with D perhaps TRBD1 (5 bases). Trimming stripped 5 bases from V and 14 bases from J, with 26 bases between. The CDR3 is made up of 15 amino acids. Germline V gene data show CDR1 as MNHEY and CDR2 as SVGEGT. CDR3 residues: CASSNRAPQTDTLYF. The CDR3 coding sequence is TGTGCCAGCAGTAACCGGGCCCCGCAGACAGATACGTTGTATTTT.

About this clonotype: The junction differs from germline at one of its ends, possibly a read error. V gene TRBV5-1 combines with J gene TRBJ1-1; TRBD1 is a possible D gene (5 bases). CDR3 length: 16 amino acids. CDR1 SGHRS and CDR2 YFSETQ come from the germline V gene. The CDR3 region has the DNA TGCGCCAGCAGCCTGGGACCTCGGGAAATGAACGCTGAAGCTTTCTTT. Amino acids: CASSLGPREMNAEAFF.

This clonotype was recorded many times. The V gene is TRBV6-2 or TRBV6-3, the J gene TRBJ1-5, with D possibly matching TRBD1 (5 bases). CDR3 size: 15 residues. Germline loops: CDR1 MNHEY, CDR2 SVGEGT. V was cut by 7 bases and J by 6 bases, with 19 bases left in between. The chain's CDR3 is CASTPGPQEGQPQHF. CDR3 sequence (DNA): TGTGCCAGCACCCCGGGGCCCCAAGAGGGTCAGCCCCAGCATTTT.

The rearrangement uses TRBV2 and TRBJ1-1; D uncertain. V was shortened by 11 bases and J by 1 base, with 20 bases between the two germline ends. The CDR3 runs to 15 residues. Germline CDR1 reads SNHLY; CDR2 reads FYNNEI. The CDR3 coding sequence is TGTGCCGGCAAGCGGCTGGTACAGTCGAACACTGAAGCTTTCTTT. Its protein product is CAGKRLVQSNTEAFF.

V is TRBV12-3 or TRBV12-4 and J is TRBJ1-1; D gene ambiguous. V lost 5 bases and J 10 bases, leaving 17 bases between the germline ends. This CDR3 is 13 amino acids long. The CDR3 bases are TGTGCCAGCAGTGTTCGCGACACACAGAGAGCTTTCTTT. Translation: CASSVRDTQRAFF.